These 17 T cell receptor beta chains came from one sample sequenced in a study of blood T cells in healthy people across ages. The second PCR ran roughly 6 to 12 cycles with a sample-barcoded 5' primer and J-beta primers. TCRdb reprocessed the 5' RACE reads with MiXCR, giving one entry per CDR3 protein. The repertoire has around 940,000 distinct CDR3 sequences, 51% of them found once; the top ten carry around 21%. Source material: blood. Source of these receptors: a woman aged 60-75 years in good health.

The chain carries TRBV20-1 and TRBJ2-2; D is perhaps TRBD1 (6 bases). The germline V gene encodes CDR1 DFQATT and CDR2 SNEGSKA (reference sequence). V lost 6 bases, J lost 5 bases, and 16 bases lay in between. The CDR3 spans 14 residues. The CDR3 protein is CSASGGQGTGELFF. The CDR3 region has the DNA TGCAGTGCGAGTGGGGGCCAGGGGACCGGGGAGCTGTTTTTT.

The rearrangement uses TRBV24-1 and TRBJ2-1; D is unclear. This CDR3 has 13 amino acids. Trimming stripped 1 base from V and 4 bases from J, with 4 bases between. Germline V CDR1 and CDR2: KGHDR, SFDVKD. The CDR3 DNA reads TGTGCCACCAGTGATTTTCGATACAATGAGCAGTTCTTC. Translation: CATSDFRYNEQFF.

The V and J genes are TRBV4-1 and TRBJ1-1, with no clear D. Germline loops: CDR1 MGHRA, CDR2 YSYEKL. The V gene lost 6 bases and the J gene lost 1 base, with 18 bases spanning the gap. The CDR3 is 16 residues long. In DNA form, the CDR3 reads TGCGCCAGCAGTCCCCGAGTAGGAAACGAGAACACTGAAGCTTTCTTT. This gives the protein CASSPRVGNENTEAFF.

The table lists this clonotype with a few counts. This chain links TRBV12-3 or TRBV12-4 with TRBJ2-3; D is perhaps TRBD2 (5 bases). There are 15 residues in the CDR3. V lost 7 bases and J 6 bases, leaving 20 bases between the germline ends. The CDR3 DNA is TGTGCCAGCACCCGCGCGTCCGGGATAACGGATACGCAGTATTTT. Residues: CASTRASGITDTQYF.

The chain has TRBV24-1 and TRBJ2-1; D not certain. The CDR3 extends over 13 amino acids. In germline, CDR1 is KGHDR, CDR2 SFDVKD. V was pared by 4 bases and J by 6 bases, with 9 bases between. The CDR3 sequence is CATSDDRVNEQFF. CDR3 sequence (DNA): TGTGCCACCAGTGACGACCGGGTCAATGAGCAGTTCTTC.

The chain combines TRBV7-9 with TRBJ2-5; D uncertain. The CDR3 is made up of 15 amino acids. The germline V and J ends were trimmed by 1 base and 0 bases, with 9 bases remaining between them. CDR1 SEHNR and CDR2 FQNEAQ come from the germline V gene (reference sequence). CDR3 region: CASSLDLLHQETQYF. Here the CDR3 DNA reads TGTGCCAGCAGCTTAGATCTGCTCCACCAAGAGACCCAGTACTTC.

Notes on this clonotype: Its ends do not fully match the called genes, so a read error is possible. The V gene is TRBV27, the J gene TRBJ2-3; 10 bases agree with TRBD2. Germline V gene lookup returns CDR1 MNHEY and CDR2 SMNVEV (reference sequence). The CDR3 extends over 17 amino acids. This CDR3 is CAGRTSGRGQTGDTQYF. Here the CDR3 DNA reads TGTGCCGGCAGGACCAGCGGGAGGGGCCAAACGGGAGATACGCAGTATTTT.

V is TRBV7-3 and J is TRBJ2-1; 7 bases are shared with TRBD1. Trimming cost V 1 base and J 4 bases; bases outside gene matches: 7. The CDR3 is 16 amino acids. Germline assignment: CDR1 SGHTA and CDR2 FQGTGA. The CDR3 loop reads CASSLNGPRGYNEQFF. The CDR3 DNA sequence: TGTGCCAGCAGCTTAAATGGGCCCAGGGGGTACAATGAGCAGTTCTTC.

This chain joins TRBV28 and TRBJ2-3; 12 bases agree with TRBD2. Germline trimming cut 3 bases from V and 1 base from J; bases unmatched to any gene: 2. The CDR3 is 16 residues long. Germline V lookup: CDR1 MDHEN, CDR2 SYDVKM. This CDR3 is CASSFPSGGGTDTQYF. CDR3 nucleotides: TGTGCCAGCAGTTTCCCTAGCGGGGGGGGCACAGATACGCAGTATTTT.

This clonotype was seen once. Compared with germline, one end of the junction differs, possibly owing to a read error. The chain joins TRBV4-2 to TRBJ2-3; 7 nucleotides line up with TRBD2. The CDR3 contains 17 residues. Germline CDR1 is LGHNA and CDR2 is YNFKEQ. The CDR3 nucleotides read TGTGCCAGCAGCCAAGATTTCCAGTCGGGGAGGGCAGATATGCAGTATTTT. It yields the protein CASSQDFQSGRADMQYF.

The rearrangement uses TRBV7-8 and TRBJ2-7; D may be TRBD2 (6 bases). Trimming removed 1 base from V and 2 bases from J, with 27 bases in between. CDR3 length: 20 residues. Germline V lookup: CDR1 SGHVS, CDR2 FQNEAQ. CDR3: CASSLGPDWKRRDLPYEQYF. CDR3 nucleotide sequence: TGTGCCAGCAGCTTAGGCCCCGATTGGAAACGACGGGACTTGCCCTACGAGCAGTACTTC.

J is TRBJ2-7 and V is TRBV13; possibly TRBD1 for D (6 bases). The CDR3 contains 17 residues. Germline assignment: CDR1 PRHDT and CDR2 FYEKMQ (reference sequence). V lost 8 bases and J 9 bases, leaving 32 bases between the germline ends. CDR3 nucleotides: TGTGCCAGCGGGTCCGGGACAAGGGGGAGTCGAATGAATGGGCAGTACTTC. It translates to CASGSGTRGSRMNGQYF. The full variable domain, completed using reference TRBV13 and TRBJ2-7, is AAGVIQSPRHLIKEKRETATLKCYPIPRHDTVYWYQQGPGQDPQFLISFYEKMQSDKGSIPDRFSAQQFSDYHSELNMSSLELGDSALYFCASGSGTRGSRMNGQYFGPGTRLTVT.

The chain carries TRBV4-1 and TRBJ2-1, with a possible D match to TRBD2 (6 bases). The CDR3 runs to 16 residues. CDR1 MGHRA and CDR2 YSYEKL come from the germline V gene. The V end lost 1 base, the J end lost 10 bases, and 20 bases lay between the germline ends. Here the CDR3 reads CASSQAPGVGLWEQFF. CDR3 nucleotide sequence: TGCGCCAGCAGCCAAGCCCCGGGAGTGGGTCTCTGGGAGCAGTTCTTC.

This clonotype was recorded only once. V and J are TRBV29-1 and TRBJ1-1, with 7 bases fitting TRBD1. This CDR3 spans 13 amino acids. V lost 4 bases, J lost 4 bases, and 6 bases stayed unmatched. CDR1 and CDR2 from the germline V gene are SQVTM and ANQGSEA. DNA of the CDR3: TGCAGCGTTGCGACAGGGAGAGGCACTGAAGCTTTCTTT. This encodes CSVATGRGTEAFF.

The chain recombines TRBV20-1 with TRBJ2-7, with 7 bases fitting TRBD1. V gave up 5 bases and J gave up 1 base; unmatched junction bases: 8. Germline V gene data show CDR1 as DFQATT and CDR2 as SNEGSKA (reference sequence). CDR3 length equals 14 residues. The CDR3 DNA follows: TGCAGTGCTTCCGGGACAGCGAGTTCCTACGAGCAGTACTTC. As protein: CSASGTASSYEQYF.

This chain joins TRBV29-1 and TRBJ2-1, with TRBD1 matching over 7 bases. The CDR3 length is 13 residues. Per the germline V gene, CDR1 is SQVTM and CDR2 is ANQGSEA. V was clipped by 7 bases and J by 8 bases; unmatched bases: 11. For the CDR3, the DNA is TGCAGCGGCGTTGGACAGGCCCGGGATGAGCAGTTCTTC. It codes for CSGVGQARDEQFF.

This clonotype was recorded only once. The chain combines TRBV20-1 with TRBJ2-1; D gene uncertain. Looked up from germline, CDR1 is DFQATT and CDR2 is SNEGSKA (reference sequence). The CDR3 sequence is 16 residues long. Trimming shortened V by 5 bases and J by 2 bases, and 19 bases separated the two germline ends. CDR3 protein: CSAQTPESFAYNEQFF. The CDR3 bases are TGCAGTGCTCAGACTCCTGAATCTTTTGCCTACAATGAGCAGTTCTTC.